This T cell receptor beta chain emerged from a study of radiotherapy plus CTLA-4 blockade in lung cancer. About the research overall: For approximately 19% of patients, objective responses occurred, and around 31% had disease control. Study-level findings and limits: TCR clones from tumors expanded in blood after radiotherapy plus ipilimumab. Strongest reported response predictors: early blood clone changes and post-radiation interferon-beta.

With ipilimumab providing CTLA-4 blockade, focal radiation was administered to patients who had chemo-refractory metastatic non-small-cell lung cancer. Assay used: immunoSEQ multiplex PCR; TCRdb lists only in-frame clones, some missing. The table records 35,000 to 50,000 clones, 73% of them present only once. The CDR3 is made up of 13 amino acids. The ends were cut back, 6 bases at V and 2 bases at J, with 8 bases in the middle. Germline V gene lookup returns CDR1 SNHLY and CDR2 FYNNEI. As regards this clone: The target antigen is unknown.

The V gene is TRBV2, the J gene TRBJ1-5; no clear D. Here the sequenced sample was peripheral blood, taken from a patient treated with radiotherapy plus ipilimumab. The clonotype was recovered from a human donor with non-small cell lung cancer who had a complete response to radiotherapy plus ipilimumab. The CDR3 region is CASSREGNQPQHF. CDR3 sequence (DNA): TGTGCCAGCAGCCGGGAGGGCAATCAGCCCCAGCATTTT.